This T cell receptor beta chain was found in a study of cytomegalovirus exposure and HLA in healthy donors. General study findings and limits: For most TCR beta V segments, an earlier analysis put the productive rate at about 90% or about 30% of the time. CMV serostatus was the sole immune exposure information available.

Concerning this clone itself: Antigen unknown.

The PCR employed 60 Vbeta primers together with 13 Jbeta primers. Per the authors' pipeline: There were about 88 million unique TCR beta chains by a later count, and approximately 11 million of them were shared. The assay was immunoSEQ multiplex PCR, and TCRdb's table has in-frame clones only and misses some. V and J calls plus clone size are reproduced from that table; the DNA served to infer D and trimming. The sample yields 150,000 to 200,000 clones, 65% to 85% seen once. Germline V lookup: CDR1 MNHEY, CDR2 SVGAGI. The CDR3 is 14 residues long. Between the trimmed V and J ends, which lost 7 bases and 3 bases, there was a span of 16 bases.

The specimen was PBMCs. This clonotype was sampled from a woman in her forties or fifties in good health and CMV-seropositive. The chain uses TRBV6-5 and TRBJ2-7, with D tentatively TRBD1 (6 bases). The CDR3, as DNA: TGTGCCAGCAAACCGTACAGGGCAAGCTACGAGCAGTACTTC. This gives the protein CASKPYRASYEQYF.